This T cell receptor (beta chain) was obtained from a study of Ad26.COV2.S vaccination and SARS-CoV-2 variants. Using immunoSEQ multiplex PCR, the repertoire was profiled, and TCRdb retains in-frame clones only, with some absent. The profile shows 300,000 to 350,000 clones, approximately 87% of them singletons. Regarding the study as a whole: The breadth of spike-specific CD8+ and CD4+ T cell responses after vaccination was reportedly substantial.

As to treatment: over 15 received Ad26.COV2.S at low or high dose, single or two shots; about five received placebo; per-sample allocation not given. At day 63 after the first vaccine or placebo injection, samples were drawn. To note about this clone: Its antigen is currently unknown.

The CDR3 has 14 residues. CDR1 and CDR2 (germline): KGHSH, LQKENI. V was clipped by 4 bases and J by 6 bases, with 12 bases between them. The chain couples TRBV18 to TRBJ2-2; D is possibly TRBD1 (6 bases). Sequenced here: peripheral blood, sampled in a trial of Ad26.COV2.S vaccine versus placebo. This receptor was taken from a person between 18 and 65 years old who received the Ad26.COV2.S COVID-19 vaccine or a placebo. The CDR3 nucleotides read TGTGCCAGCTCACTTCGGGACATCCCCGGGGAGCTGTTTTTT. Protein product: CASSLRDIPGELFF.